This TCR beta chain was observed in a study of shared clonotypes between healthy human individuals. Generated by immunoSEQ multiplex PCR, the TCRdb table keeps only in-frame clones and is missing some. This table holds 2 million to 2.5 million clones, under 95% found once. The study drew all its donors from Caucasian adults living in Nashville, Tennessee. Germline assignment: CDR1 MDHEN and CDR2 SYDVKM. This CDR3 contains 12 residues. V shed 5 bases and J 12 bases; nucleotides not matched to a gene: 9. Specimen: naive CD4+ T cells from PBMCs. The subset here: CD45RA+ positively selected. The sequence came from a man younger than 35 in good health. Some clones in this sample may be carry-over from other donors' samples. This chain joins TRBV28 and TRBJ1-2; 7 bases align to TRBD1. This CDR3 is CASSTRTGQDTF. Here the CDR3 DNA reads TGTGCCAGCAGTACCCGGACAGGTCAGGACACCTTC.